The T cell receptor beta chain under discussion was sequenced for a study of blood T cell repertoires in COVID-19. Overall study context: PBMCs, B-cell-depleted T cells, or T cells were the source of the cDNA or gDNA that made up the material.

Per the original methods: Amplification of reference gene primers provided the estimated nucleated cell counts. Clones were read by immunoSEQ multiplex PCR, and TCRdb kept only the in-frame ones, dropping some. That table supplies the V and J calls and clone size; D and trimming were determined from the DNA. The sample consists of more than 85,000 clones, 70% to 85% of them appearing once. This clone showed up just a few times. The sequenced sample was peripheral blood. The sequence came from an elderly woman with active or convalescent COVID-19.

The CDR3 sequence is CASSLVVRGSYEQYF. In DNA, the CDR3 is TGTGCCAGCAGCTTGGTCGTTAGGGGTTCCTACGAGCAGTACTTC. The genes are TRBV5-6 and TRBJ2-7, with a weak D call TRBD1 (5 bases). The CDR3 runs 15 residues. V was cut by 0 bases and J by 1 base, with 11 bases left in between. CDR1 is SGHDT, CDR2 YYEEEE, per germline. Combining the CDR3 with reference TRBV5-6 and TRBJ2-7 gives the whole variable domain DAGVTQSPTHLIKTRGQQVTLRCSPKSGHDTVSWYQQALGQGPQFIFQYYEEEERQRGNFPDRFSGHQFPNYSSELNVNALLLGDSALYLCASSLVVRGSYEQYFGPGTRLTVT.